The clone carrying this T cell receptor (beta chain) was counted a few times. The antigen remains unidentified. These data belong to a study of a mutant IDH1 vaccine in newly diagnosed glioma. Study-wide background: Initiation of the vaccine course occurred 4-6 weeks after radiotherapy alone, or alongside temozolomide cycles. Overall study results and limits: No link was apparently found between pseudoprogression and changes in top peripheral T cell clonotypes. Immune responses arising from the vaccine appeared in more than 80% of patients.

The time point denotes: week 35, safety follow-up. Topical imiquimod accompanied each vaccine dose, which consisted of 300 ug of mutant IDH1 20-mer peptide. Donors harbored newly found WHO grade 3 or 4 IDH1-mutant, ATRX-lost astrocytomas. Sequencing used immunoSEQ multiplex PCR; TCRdb keeps in-frame clones, though not all of them. The sample lists tens of thousands of clones; about four fifths were seen once. This receptor was taken from a man aged 35 to 55 with glioma. Some clones in this sample may be carry-over from other donors' samples. The source material was PBMCs, sampled from a glioma patient whose treatment included an IDH1 peptide vaccine.

The CDR3 is CASSLGGGANVLTF. The CDR3 DNA is TGCGCCAGCAGCTTGGGTGGTGGGGCCAACGTCCTGACTTTC. This sequence joins TRBV5-1 and TRBJ2-6; D is uncertain. Trimming stripped 0 bases from V and 3 bases from J, with 4 bases between. This CDR3 is 14 amino acids long. Germline V CDR1 and CDR2: SGHRS, YFSETQ.